One sample yielded the 14 T cell receptor beta chains listed below, sequenced in a study of tumor-infiltrating lymphocytes in primary liver carcinoma. Joint extraction of RNA and DNA used about 17-30 mg of bulk tissue that was unsorted. The input was around 500 ng total RNA; TCR beta cDNA was made from it with a constant-region primer. ARM-PCR was slightly modified, and three nested multiplex PCR rounds with it gave rise to the TCR beta libraries. Researchers ran the first two PCR rounds for 9 to 10 cycles each with TRBV1-TRBV30 forward primers and a C-beta reverse primer. TCRdb independently ran MiXCR on the multiplex PCR reads; one entry per CDR3 protein. In the table there are 150,000 to 200,000 distinct CDR3 sequences, around 81% of which are singletons. The sequenced material came from tumor tissue from primary liver carcinoma. The origin of the receptors is a man between 40 and 49 years old with primary liver carcinoma and hepatitis B virus infection.

The rearrangement joins TRBV29-1 to TRBJ2-5; 8 nucleotides agree with TRBD1. The CDR3 is 12 amino acids. Trimming took 6 bases from V and 9 from J; bases not matched to a gene: 9. CDR1 is SQVTM and CDR2 is ANQGSEA in the germline V gene. In nucleotides, the CDR3 is TGCAGCGTGTGGGTGACAGGGGAGGCCCAGTACTTC. Translation gives CSVWVTGEAQYF.

In regard to this clonotype: One junction end does not reproduce the germline sequence, and a read error may be involved. The chain combines TRBV11-1 with TRBJ1-6; the D is unclear. CDR1 and CDR2 (germline): SGHAT, FQDESV (reference sequence). This CDR3 spans 13 amino acids. The CDR3: CASSRILVSPLHF. The CDR3 bases are TGTGCCAGCAGCCGTATACTGGTTTCACCTCTCCACTTT.

Turning to this clonotype: Germline and junction disagree at one end, which may indicate a read error. The CDR3 is CVSSKERSSGALYEQYF. In nucleotides, the CDR3 is TGCGTCAGCAGCAAAGAAAGGAGTAGCGGGGCTCTCTACGAGCAGTACTTC. This chain joins TRBV4-1 and TRBJ2-7; 8 nucleotides align to TRBD2. Germline V gene sequence: CDR1 MGHRA, CDR2 YSYEKL. The CDR3 has 17 amino acids.

Comments on this clonotype: The junction departs from germline at one end; a sequencing error may be responsible. The chain combines TRBV6-1 with TRBJ2-1; possibly TRBD2 for D (6 bases). The CDR3 length is 14 residues. Germline loops: CDR1 MNHNS, CDR2 SASEGT. CDR3 protein: CATSAGLAYNEHFF. As DNA, the CDR3 is TGTGCCACCTCGGCGGGGCTTGCCTACAATGAGCACTTCTTC.

Concerning this clonotype: A read error is possible here, since a much larger clone lies one base away. A read error is likely, as this CDR3 ends without the conserved phenylalanine or tryptophan. The chain recombines TRBV5-1 with TRBJ2-7; D is possibly TRBD1 or TRBD2 (5 bases each). Germline V gives CDR1 SGHRS, CDR2 YFSETQ. Trimming pared 4 bases from V and 2 bases from J, leaving 16 bases between. CDR3 length: 15 residues. The CDR3 loop reads CASSGSSQGPYEQYI. CDR3 DNA: TGCGCCAGCAGCGGGTCGTCGCAGGGACCCTACGAGCAGTACATC.

The chain recombines TRBV7-3 with TRBJ2-1; 7 positions agree with TRBD2. Germline-derived CDR1 and CDR2 are SGHTA and FQGTGA. The ends lost 3 bases at V and 9 bases at J; junction bases unmatched: 8. The CDR3 runs to 14 residues. The CDR3 nucleotides read TGTGCCAGCAGCTTGGGAGGGGACGGGGGTGAGCAGTTCTTC. Residues: CASSLGGDGGEQFF.

This clonotype was observed a few times. One junction end disagrees with the germline gene, perhaps due to a read error. V gene TRBV29-1 combines with J gene TRBJ2-7; D may correspond to TRBD1 or TRBD2 (5 bases each). CDR1 and CDR2 from the germline V gene are SQVTM and ANQGSEA. The CDR3 extends over 16 amino acids. The CDR3 sequence: CNAMTSGTGTPYEQYF. The CDR3 coding sequence is TGTAACGCCATGACGTCTGGGACCGGCACTCCCTACGAGCAGTACTTC.

The chain recombines TRBV6-5 with TRBJ2-3, with TRBD2 identical over 12 bases. Germline V gene lookup returns CDR1 MNHEY and CDR2 SVGAGI. Germline trimming cut 7 bases from V and 12 bases from J; bases unmatched to any gene: 14. This CDR3 is 15 amino acids long. CDR3 DNA sequence: TGTGCCAGCAACCTAGGACTAGCGGGAACAGGTACACAGTATTTT. Its protein is CASNLGLAGTGTQYF.

With regard to this clonotype: Sequence at one end of the junction differs from germline and may be a read error. This rearrangement joins TRBV10-2 to TRBJ1-2; D unclear. Germline loops: CDR1 WSHSY, CDR2 SAAADI. The length of the CDR3 is 14 residues. CDR3 amino acids: CASSGQEMNYDYTF. The CDR3, as DNA: TGCGCCAGCAGTGGGCAGGAGATGAACTATGACTACACCTTC.

On this clonotype itself: A read error is likely, as this CDR3 ends without the conserved phenylalanine or tryptophan. The V gene is TRBV5-4, the J gene TRBJ2-3; a possible D gene is TRBD2 (5 bases). From germline, CDR1 is SGHNT and CDR2 YYREEE (reference sequence). This CDR3 is 14 amino acids long. The V end was cut by 6 bases, the J end by 6 bases, with 17 bases between. The CDR3 sequence is CASNKDRGGDTQYY. The DNA for the CDR3 is TGTGCCAGCAACAAGGACCGGGGTGGGGATACGCAGTATTAT.

On this clonotype: A single base separates this from a much larger clone, so it may be a read error. This rearrangement joins TRBV6-2 or TRBV6-3 to TRBJ2-7; 12 bases fit TRBD2. The CDR3 totals 16 residues. V lost 0 bases, J lost 6 bases, and 6 bases stayed unmatched. CDR1 MNHEY and CDR2 SVGEGT come from the germline V gene. This chain's CDR3 is CASSYSSSGRGCEQYF. The DNA of the CDR3 is TGTGCCAGCAGTTACTCGTCTAGCGGGAGGGGATGCGAGCAGTACTTC.

As concerns this clonotype: An end of the junction does not agree with germline; a read error may underlie this. The rearrangement links TRBV6-5 to TRBJ2-3; 11 bases map to TRBD2. CDR1 MNHEY and CDR2 SVGAGI come from the germline V gene. This CDR3 comprises 15 residues. CDR3 DNA: TGTGCCAGCAACCCTAGACTAGCGGGAACAGATACGAAGTATTTT. Translating it yields CASNPRLAGTDTKYF.

Concerning this clonotype itself: The junction departs from the called germline gene at one end, perhaps through a read error. J is TRBJ2-5 and V is TRBV4-2, with no clear D. CDR1 LGHNA and CDR2 YNFKEQ come from the germline V gene. The CDR3 consists of 12 residues. In nucleotides, the CDR3 is TGTGCTAGCAGCCAATGTGGAGAGACCCAGTACTTC. Its translation: CASSQCGETQYF.

As concerns this clonotype: The junction shows a germline mismatch at one end, possibly a read error. The V call is TRBV12-3 or TRBV12-4, the J call TRBJ2-1; TRBD2 matches at 7 bases. CDR3 length equals 15 residues. DNA for the CDR3: TGTGCCAACAGTAAGGCGGGAGACCGGTGGACTGAGCTGTTCTTC. It yields the protein CANSKAGDRWTELFF.